A selection of T cell receptor beta chains follows, all from one sample in a study of graft-versus-host responses after intestinal transplantation. Assay: immunoSEQ multiplex PCR; the TCRdb copy retains only in-frame clones and omits some. The sample consists of 30,000 to 35,000 clones, roughly four fifths of them appearing once. No antigen is known for these receptors. The sequenced sample was unstimulated CD8+ T cells sorted from spleen or lymph node cells, obtained before intestinal transplant. The receptor set was obtained from a human donor who received an intestinal transplant. Both conserved end residues are part of each CDR3. The D gene is left open where the match is weak. Expanded clones get a size class; other rows say once, few or many, or leave the size out.

CDR3 DNA | CDR3 protein | J gene | clone size | D gene | V gene
TGTGCCAGCAGTCCCGGGACTAGGGCTACCAATGAGCAGTTCTTC | CASSPGTRATNEQFF | TRBJ2-1 | . | TRBD2 | TRBV28
TGTGCCAGCAGCCTTGGACAGGGCGATGAGCAGTTCTTC | CASSLGQGDEQFF | TRBJ2-1 | . | TRBD1 | TRBV7-9
TGTGCCAGCAGCTTAGTAAGGAGTAACTATGGCTACACCTTC | CASSLVRSNYGYTF | TRBJ1-2 | once | . | TRBV7-9
TGCGCCAGCAGCCGGAGGGTGGGTCGGGAGACCCAGTACTTC | CASSRRVGRETQYF | TRBJ2-5 | . | . | TRBV5-1
TGTGCCAGTAGTTTGACAGGGGGGGCCTACGAGCAGTACTTC | CASSLTGGAYEQYF | TRBJ2-7 | . | TRBD1 | TRBV19
TGTGCCAGCAGCGTGAGCGGGACAAGGGAGACCCAGTACTTC | CASSVSGTRETQYF | TRBJ2-5 | . | . | TRBV9
TGTGCCAGCAGTGTAGAGAGCGGGTACTCCTACAATGAGCAGTTCTTC | CASSVESGYSYNEQFF | TRBJ2-1 | once | . | TRBV28
TGTGCCAGCAGCTCCCCCCTGGAGGACTACAATGAGCAGTTCTTC | CASSSPLEDYNEQFF | TRBJ2-1 | . | . | TRBV11-2
TGTGCCAGCACCAGAGGCGAATTTACGCAGTATTTT | CASTRGEFTQYF | TRBJ2-3 | . | . | TRBV28
TGTGCCAACCAGGACAGGGGACGTGACGAGCAGTACTTC | CANQDRGRDEQYF | TRBJ2-7 | . | TRBD1 | TRBV28
TGCGCCAGCAGCCAACCGGGACTAGCGAGGTATGAGCAGTTCTTC | CASSQPGLARYEQFF | TRBJ2-1 | . | TRBD2 | TRBV4-1
TGTGCCAGCAGCTCCGACAGTTATGGCTACACCTTC | CASSSDSYGYTF | TRBJ1-2 | . | . | TRBV5-4
TGCGCCAGCAGACCCGGGACATTCCACGAGCAGTACTTC | CASRPGTFHEQYF | TRBJ2-7 | . | . | TRBV5-1
TGTGCCAGCAGCCCCGGACTAGCGGGGGCCCTACAAGAGACCCAGTACTTC | CASSPGLAGALQETQYF | TRBJ2-5 | large | TRBD2 | TRBV13
TGCGCCAGCAGCCAGGGGACAGGGACCAATCAGCCCCAGCATTTT | CASSQGTGTNQPQHF | TRBJ1-5 | few | TRBD1 | TRBV4-1
TGTGCCAGCAGGGACTACTTTGGCTACACCTTC | CASRDYFGYTF | TRBJ1-2 | . | . | TRBV6-1
TGTGCCAGCTCTAGGGACCGGGACAGGGGATTGCTCTATGGCTACACCTTC | CASSRDRDRGLLYGYTF | TRBJ1-2 | . | TRBD1 | TRBV19
TGTGCCAGCAGCTCCGCCGGGACAGGTCTTCCCTACGAGCAGTACTTC | CASSSAGTGLPYEQYF | TRBJ2-7 | . | TRBD1 | TRBV13
TGTGCCAGTAGTCTCATCGGTGGCATTCAGTACTTC | CASSLIGGIQYF | TRBJ2-4 | once | . | TRBV19
TGTGCCAGCAGCCAAGTGTGGACAGATTTATCCTACGAGCAGTACTTC | CASSQVWTDLSYEQYF | TRBJ2-7 | . | . | TRBV4-2
TGTGCCAGCAGTCAAAGGACAGGGGATAGCAATCAGCCCCAGCATTTT | CASSQRTGDSNQPQHF | TRBJ1-5 | once | TRBD1 | TRBV27
TGTGCCAGCAGCTTAGCCGGACGGTCGCGGGGGCAGTTCTTC | CASSLAGRSRGQFF | TRBJ2-1 | . | . | TRBV7-8
TGTGCCAGCAGTGAAGCGATTTACCGGCAGGGCTACAATGAGCAGTTCTTC | CASSEAIYRQGYNEQFF | TRBJ2-1 | . | . | TRBV6-1
TGTGCCAGCAGCTTAGCGACAGGAAAAAGGTCTAGCACAGATACGCAGTATTTT | CASSLATGKRSSTDTQYF | TRBJ2-3 | . | . | TRBV11-2
TGTGCCAGGGGGACAGTGGGGAACACCGGGGAGCTGTTTTTT | CARGTVGNTGELFF | TRBJ2-2 | . | TRBD1 | TRBV2